This T cell receptor beta chain comes out of a study of early T cells in non-severe SARS-CoV-2 infection. TCRdb re-called the 5' RACE reads with MiXCR, one entry per CDR3 protein. The table has about 70,000 distinct CDR3 sequences, 9% to 10% seen once; the top ten hold roughly a sixth. This clonotype was counted only a few times. The germline V gene encodes CDR1 SGDLS and CDR2 YYNGEE. V was pared by 0 bases and J by 2 bases, with 8 bases of the junction left unmatched. The CDR3 covers 17 residues. The receptor's source is an adult who was a healthcare worker with PCR-confirmed SARS-CoV-2 infection or an uninfected control (not recorded which). The rearrangement uses TRBV9 and TRBJ2-3, with 8 nucleotides matching TRBD1. The source material was whole blood, sampled at baseline. The CDR3 DNA is TGTGCCAGCAGCGTAGCGGCAGGGGGCCCTTCCACAGATACGCAGTATTTT. Its translation is CASSVAAGGPSTDTQYF.